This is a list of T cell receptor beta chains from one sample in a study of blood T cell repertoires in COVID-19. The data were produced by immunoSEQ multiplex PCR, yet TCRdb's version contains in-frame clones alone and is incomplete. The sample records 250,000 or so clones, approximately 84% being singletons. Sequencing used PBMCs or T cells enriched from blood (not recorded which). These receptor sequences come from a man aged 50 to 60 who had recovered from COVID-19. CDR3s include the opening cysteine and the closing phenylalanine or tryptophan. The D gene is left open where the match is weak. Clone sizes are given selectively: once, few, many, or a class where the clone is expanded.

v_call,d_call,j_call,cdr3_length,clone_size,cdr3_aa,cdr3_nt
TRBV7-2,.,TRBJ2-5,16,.,CASSLVQGGGAETQYF,TGTGCCAGCAGCTTAGTTCAAGGTGGGGGGGCAGAGACCCAGTACTTC
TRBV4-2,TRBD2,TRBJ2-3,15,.,CASSQLAGAGNTQYF,TGTGCCAGCAGCCAACTAGCGGGAGCGGGAAATACGCAGTATTTT
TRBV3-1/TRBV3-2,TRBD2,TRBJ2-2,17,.,CASSQDKGLADTGELFF,TGTGCCAGCAGCCAAGATAAAGGACTAGCGGACACCGGGGAGCTGTTTTTT
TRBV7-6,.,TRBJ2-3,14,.,CASSLSGSTDTQYF,TGTGCCAGCAGCTTAAGCGGGAGCACAGATACGCAGTATTTT
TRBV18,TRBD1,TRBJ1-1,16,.,CASSPGTGGLSTEAFF,TGTGCCAGCTCACCTGGGACAGGGGGCCTATCCACTGAAGCTTTCTTT
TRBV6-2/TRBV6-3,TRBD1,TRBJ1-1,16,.,CASSSRDRDYRTEAFF,TGTGCCAGCAGTTCCCGGGACAGGGATTATCGGACTGAAGCTTTCTTT
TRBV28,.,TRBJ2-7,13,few,CASSDGHLYEQYF,TGTGCCAGCAGTGACGGACACCTCTACGAGCAGTACTTC
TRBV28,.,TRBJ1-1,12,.,CASREVGTEAFF,TGTGCCAGCAGAGAGGTTGGCACTGAAGCTTTCTTT
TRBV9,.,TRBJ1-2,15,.,CASSPRGGYSYGYTF,TGTGCCAGCAGCCCGAGAGGGGGTTATAGCTATGGCTACACCTTC
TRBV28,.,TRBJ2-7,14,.,CASSSPAAGTEQYF,TGTGCCAGCAGTTCCCCGGCCGCGGGGACCGAGCAGTACTTC
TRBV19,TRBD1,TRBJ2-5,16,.,CASSISGTGVFETQYF,TGTGCCAGTAGTATTAGCGGGACAGGGGTTTTTGAGACCCAGTACTTC
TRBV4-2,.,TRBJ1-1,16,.,CASSQGENRMNTEAFF,TGTGCCAGCAGCCAAGGGGAGAATAGGATGAACACTGAAGCTTTCTTT
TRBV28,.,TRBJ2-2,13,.,CASSYRETGELFF,TGTGCCAGCAGTTATAGGGAGACCGGGGAGCTGTTTTTT
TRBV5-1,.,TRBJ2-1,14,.,CASSLATGRNEQFF,TGCGCCAGCAGCTTGGCCACAGGGAGAAATGAGCAGTTCTTC
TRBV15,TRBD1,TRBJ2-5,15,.,CATSRARGLQETQYF,TGTGCCACCAGCAGAGCCAGGGGGCTACAAGAGACCCAGTACTTC
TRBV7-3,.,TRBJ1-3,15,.,CASSLQADYGNTIYF,TGTGCCAGCAGCTTACAAGCAGACTACGGAAACACCATATATTTT
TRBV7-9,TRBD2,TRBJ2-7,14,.,CASSLGGSTYEQYF,TGTGCCAGCAGCTTGGGCGGGAGTACCTACGAGCAGTACTTC
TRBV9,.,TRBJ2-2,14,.,CASSAHVQTGELFF,TGTGCCAGCAGCGCTCATGTGCAGACCGGGGAGCTGTTTTTT
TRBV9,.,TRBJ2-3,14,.,CASSGGLGTDTQYF,TGTGCCAGCAGCGGAGGCCTGGGCACAGATACGCAGTATTTT
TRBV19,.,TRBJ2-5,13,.,CASRGTSQETQYF,TGTGCCAGCAGGGGGACTAGTCAAGAGACCCAGTACTTC
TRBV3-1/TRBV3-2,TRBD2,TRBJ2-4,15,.,CASSQEGTSENIQYF,TGTGCCAGCAGCCAAGAGGGGACTAGCGAGAACATTCAGTACTTC
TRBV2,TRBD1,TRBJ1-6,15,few,CASRTGTGNGSPLHF,TGTGCCAGCAGGACCGGGACAGGGAACGGTTCACCCCTCCACTTT
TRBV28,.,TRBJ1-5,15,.,CASSVAAGNNQPQHF,TGTGCCAGCAGTGTGGCCGCGGGCAATAATCAGCCCCAGCATTTT
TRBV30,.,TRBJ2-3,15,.,CASLKGLPSTDTQYF,TGTGCAAGTTTAAAGGGACTGCCTAGCACAGATACGCAGTATTTT
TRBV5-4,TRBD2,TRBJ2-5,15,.,CASRRSSGNQETQYF,TGTGCCAGCAGAAGGAGTAGCGGGAATCAAGAGACCCAGTACTTC
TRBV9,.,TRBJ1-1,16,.,CASSVGGGSRDTEAFF,TGTGCCAGCAGCGTAGGCGGAGGGTCCCGGGACACTGAAGCTTTCTTT
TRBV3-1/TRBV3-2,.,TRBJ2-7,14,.,CASSHLRGIYEQYF,TGTGCCAGCAGCCACCTCCGGGGGATCTACGAGCAGTACTTC
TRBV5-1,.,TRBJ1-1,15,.,CASSFRGTSNTEAFF,TGCGCCAGCAGCTTTCGCGGGACTTCGAACACTGAAGCTTTCTTT
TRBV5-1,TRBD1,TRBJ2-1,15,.,CASSLGDRASNEQFF,TGCGCCAGCAGCTTGGGGGACAGGGCGTCAAATGAGCAGTTCTTC
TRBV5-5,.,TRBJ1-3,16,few,CASSLIGQFSGNTIYF,TGTGCCAGCAGCTTGATTGGACAGTTCTCTGGAAACACCATATATTTT
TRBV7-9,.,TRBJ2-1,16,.,CASRRLQWGQGTEQFF,TGTGCCAGCAGGCGACTCCAGTGGGGCCAGGGGACTGAGCAGTTCTTC
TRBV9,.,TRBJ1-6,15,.,CASSVEVRSDSPLHF,TGTGCCAGCAGCGTAGAGGTCAGGTCGGATTCACCCCTCCACTTT
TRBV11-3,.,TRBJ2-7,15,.,CASSLAVGKTGEQYF,TGTGCCAGCAGCTTAGCAGTCGGAAAGACGGGAGAGCAGTACTTC
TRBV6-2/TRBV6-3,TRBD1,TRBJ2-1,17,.,CASSPRTGGVSYNEQFF,TGTGCCAGCAGCCCTCGGACAGGGGGCGTCTCCTACAATGAGCAGTTCTTC
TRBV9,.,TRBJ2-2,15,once,CASSVGKTGTGELFF,TGTGCCAGCAGCGTAGGGAAGACGGGTACCGGGGAGCTGTTTTTT
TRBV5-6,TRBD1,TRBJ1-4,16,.,CASSSPTRGLGEKLFF,TGTGCCAGCAGCTCCCCGACCAGGGGGCTTGGGGAAAAACTGTTTTTT
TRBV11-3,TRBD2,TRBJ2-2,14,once,CASSSTSPTGELFF,TGTGCCAGCAGCTCGACTAGCCCGACCGGGGAGCTGTTTTTT
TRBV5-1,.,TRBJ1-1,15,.,CASSLVRGVGTEAFF,TGCGCCAGCAGCTTGGTCCGGGGTGTCGGCACTGAAGCTTTCTTT
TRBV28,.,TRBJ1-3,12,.,CASSQGGNTIYF,TGTGCCAGCAGTCAGGGTGGAAACACCATATATTTT
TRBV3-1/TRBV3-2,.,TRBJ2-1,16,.,CASSQELGRNYNEQFF,TGTGCCAGCAGCCAAGAACTAGGACGGAACTACAATGAGCAGTTCTTC
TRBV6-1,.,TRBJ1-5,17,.,CASSAVLTARGDQPQHF,TGTGCCAGCAGTGCGGTCCTAACAGCCCGTGGCGATCAGCCCCAGCATTTT
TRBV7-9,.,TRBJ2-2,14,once,CASSPHRAGGELFF,TGTGCCAGCAGCCCTCACAGGGCGGGCGGGGAGCTGTTTTTT
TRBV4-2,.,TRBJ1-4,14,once,CASSQETRGEKLFF,TGTGCCAGCAGCCAAGAGACCCGGGGTGAAAAACTGTTTTTT
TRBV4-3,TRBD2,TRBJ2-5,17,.,CASSQAGLAGGSETQYF,TGCGCCAGCAGCCAAGCCGGACTAGCGGGAGGGAGCGAGACCCAGTACTTC